This is a list of T cell receptor beta chains from one sample in a study of Ad26.COV2.S vaccination and SARS-CoV-2 variants. Using immunoSEQ multiplex PCR, the repertoire was profiled, and TCRdb retains in-frame clones only, with some absent. The sample contains approximately 410,000 clones, around 93% of which appear only once. The material sequenced was peripheral blood, taken in a trial of Ad26.COV2.S vaccine versus placebo. These receptors all come from a person aged 18 to 65 who received the Ad26.COV2.S COVID-19 vaccine or a placebo. CDR3s include the opening cysteine and the closing phenylalanine or tryptophan. D genes are given only for firm matches. Part of the rows lack a size; the others show once, few, many or a class for expanded clones.

j_gene: TRBJ1-1; d_gene: NA; abundance: NA; v_gene: TRBV27; CDR3aa: CASKVTDLFNTEAFF; CDR3nt: TGTGCCAGCAAAGTGACAGACCTTTTCAACACTGAAGCTTTCTTT
j_gene: TRBJ1-3; d_gene: NA; abundance: NA; v_gene: TRBV28; CDR3aa: CASSQYPFSGNTIYF; CDR3nt: TGTGCCAGCAGTCAGTACCCCTTCTCTGGAAACACCATATATTTT
j_gene: TRBJ1-4; d_gene: NA; abundance: NA; v_gene: TRBV7-9; CDR3aa: CASSLDRASNEKLFF; CDR3nt: TGTGCCAGCAGCTTAGACAGGGCCTCTAATGAAAAACTGTTTTTT
j_gene: TRBJ2-5; d_gene: NA; abundance: once; v_gene: TRBV28; CDR3aa: CASSFLGRETQYF; CDR3nt: TGTGCCAGCAGTTTTCTAGGGAGAGAGACCCAGTACTTC
j_gene: TRBJ2-2; d_gene: NA; abundance: NA; v_gene: TRBV27; CDR3aa: CASSWGTGELFF; CDR3nt: TGTGCCAGCAGTTGGGGCACCGGGGAGCTGTTTTTT
j_gene: TRBJ1-1; d_gene: NA; abundance: NA; v_gene: TRBV28; CDR3aa: CASSEHPPEAFF; CDR3nt: TGTGCCAGTAGCGAGCACCCGCCTGAAGCTTTCTTT
j_gene: TRBJ1-5; d_gene: TRBD1; abundance: NA; v_gene: TRBV7-2; CDR3aa: CASSLQGQGLNQPQHF; CDR3nt: TGTGCCAGCAGCTTACAGGGACAGGGGTTAAATCAGCCCCAGCATTTT
j_gene: TRBJ1-1; d_gene: NA; abundance: NA; v_gene: TRBV12-5; CDR3aa: CASGLDGLNTEAFF; CDR3nt: TGTGCTAGTGGTTTGGACGGGTTGAACACTGAAGCTTTCTTT
j_gene: TRBJ1-2; d_gene: NA; abundance: NA; v_gene: TRBV5-6; CDR3aa: CASSPLAGNYGYTF; CDR3nt: TGTGCCAGCAGCCCCCTCGCAGGGAACTATGGCTACACCTTC
j_gene: TRBJ2-1; d_gene: NA; abundance: NA; v_gene: TRBV4-3; CDR3aa: CASSSLPWGSYNEQFF; CDR3nt: TGCGCCAGCAGCTCCCTACCCTGGGGTTCTTACAATGAGCAGTTCTTC
j_gene: TRBJ1-5; d_gene: NA; abundance: NA; v_gene: TRBV6-2/TRBV6-3; CDR3aa: CASSSDRGAGNQPQHF; CDR3nt: TGTGCCAGCAGTTCAGATAGGGGCGCCGGCAATCAGCCCCAGCATTTT
j_gene: TRBJ2-7; d_gene: TRBD2; abundance: NA; v_gene: TRBV7-2; CDR3aa: CASSSGLAPSIIGEQYF; CDR3nt: TGTGCCAGCAGCTCGGGACTAGCCCCATCCATTATCGGTGAGCAGTACTTC
j_gene: TRBJ1-5; d_gene: NA; abundance: NA; v_gene: TRBV5-5; CDR3aa: CASSLRDPQFYSNQPQHF; CDR3nt: TGTGCCAGCAGCCTCCGGGACCCACAATTCTATAGCAATCAGCCCCAGCATTTT
j_gene: TRBJ1-5; d_gene: NA; abundance: NA; v_gene: TRBV6-6; CDR3aa: CASSPGTRASNQPQHF; CDR3nt: TGTGCCAGCAGTCCCGGGACAAGGGCTTCCAATCAGCCCCAGCATTTT
j_gene: TRBJ2-5; d_gene: NA; abundance: NA; v_gene: TRBV2; CDR3aa: CASSEWSGVGTQYF; CDR3nt: TGTGCCAGCAGTGAATGGTCAGGAGTGGGGACCCAGTACTTC
j_gene: TRBJ2-5; d_gene: TRBD2; abundance: NA; v_gene: TRBV6-2/TRBV6-3; CDR3aa: CASSYSSSGSLETQYF; CDR3nt: TGTGCCAGCAGTTACTCGTCTAGCGGCTCCCTGGAGACCCAGTACTTC
j_gene: TRBJ2-7; d_gene: NA; abundance: NA; v_gene: TRBV6-1; CDR3aa: CASSESLGLQGGHEQYF; CDR3nt: TGTGCCAGCAGTGAATCCCTCGGACTACAGGGAGGTCACGAGCAGTACTTC
j_gene: TRBJ2-5; d_gene: TRBD2; abundance: NA; v_gene: TRBV28; CDR3aa: CASSLLPGLASQTQYF; CDR3nt: TGTGCCAGCAGTTTACTGCCGGGACTAGCGTCACAGACCCAGTACTTC
j_gene: TRBJ1-6; d_gene: NA; abundance: NA; v_gene: TRBV4-3; CDR3aa: CASSQDQLASSYNSPLHF; CDR3nt: TGCGCCAGCAGCCAAGATCAGTTAGCCAGCTCCTATAATTCACCCCTCCACTTT
j_gene: TRBJ1-1; d_gene: NA; abundance: NA; v_gene: TRBV27; CDR3aa: CASSLRGLTEAFF; CDR3nt: TGTGCCAGCAGTTTAAGAGGGCTCACTGAAGCTTTCTTT
j_gene: TRBJ2-3; d_gene: NA; abundance: NA; v_gene: TRBV5-6; CDR3aa: CASSLVSSTDTQYF; CDR3nt: TGTGCCAGCAGCTTGGTGTCTAGCACAGATACGCAGTATTTT
j_gene: TRBJ1-5; d_gene: NA; abundance: NA; v_gene: TRBV6-5; CDR3aa: CASSRGAGSSQPQHF; CDR3nt: TGTGCCAGCAGTCGCGGGGCGGGAAGTAGTCAGCCCCAGCATTTT
j_gene: TRBJ2-2; d_gene: NA; abundance: NA; v_gene: TRBV19; CDR3aa: CASTISGELFF; CDR3nt: TGTGCCAGTACAATCTCCGGGGAGCTGTTTTTT
j_gene: TRBJ2-7; d_gene: NA; abundance: NA; v_gene: TRBV28; CDR3aa: CASSLFYEQYF; CDR3nt: TGTGCCAGCAGTTTATTCTACGAGCAGTACTTC
j_gene: TRBJ2-5; d_gene: TRBD2; abundance: NA; v_gene: TRBV24-1; CDR3aa: CATSALAGGQETQYF; CDR3nt: TGTGCCACCAGTGCACTAGCGGGGGGTCAAGAGACCCAGTACTTC
j_gene: TRBJ2-3; d_gene: TRBD2; abundance: NA; v_gene: TRBV7-2; CDR3aa: CASTPRGLAGGDTQYF; CDR3nt: TGTGCCAGCACCCCGCGGGGGCTAGCGGGTGGGGATACGCAGTATTTT
j_gene: TRBJ2-7; d_gene: TRBD2; abundance: NA; v_gene: TRBV4-1; CDR3aa: CASSHNRLAGGPEQYF; CDR3nt: TGCGCCAGCAGCCATAACCGACTAGCGGGGGGGCCAGAGCAGTACTTC
j_gene: TRBJ1-5; d_gene: NA; abundance: NA; v_gene: TRBV28; CDR3aa: CASSLMSPGAQPQHF; CDR3nt: TGTGCCAGCAGTTTAATGTCTCCTGGGGCCCAGCCCCAGCATTTT
j_gene: TRBJ1-1; d_gene: TRBD1; abundance: NA; v_gene: TRBV5-6; CDR3aa: CASSLPWDRDEAFF; CDR3nt: TGTGCCAGCAGCTTACCCTGGGACAGAGATGAAGCTTTCTTT
j_gene: TRBJ1-2; d_gene: NA; abundance: NA; v_gene: TRBV12-3/TRBV12-4; CDR3aa: CASSLSAGYGYTF; CDR3nt: TGTGCCAGCAGTTTATCGGCAGGCTATGGCTACACCTTC